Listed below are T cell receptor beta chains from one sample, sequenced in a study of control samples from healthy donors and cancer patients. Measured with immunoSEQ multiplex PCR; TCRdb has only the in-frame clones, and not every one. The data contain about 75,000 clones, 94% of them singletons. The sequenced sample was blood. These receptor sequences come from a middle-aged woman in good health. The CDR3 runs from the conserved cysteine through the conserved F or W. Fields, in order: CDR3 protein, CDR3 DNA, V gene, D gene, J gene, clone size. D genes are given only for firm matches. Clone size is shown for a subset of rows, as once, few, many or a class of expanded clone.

cdr3_aa: CSVKQGSSYNEQFF
cdr3_nt: TGCAGCGTGAAACAGGGAAGCTCCTACAATGAGCAGTTCTTC
v_call: TRBV29-1
d_call: .
j_call: TRBJ2-1
clone_size: .

cdr3_aa: CASSPAGGVGTEAFF
cdr3_nt: TGTGCCAGCAGCCCCGCGGGCGGCGTGGGGACTGAAGCTTTCTTT
v_call: TRBV11-1
d_call: .
j_call: TRBJ1-1
clone_size: .

cdr3_aa: CAWNRLLGDYGYTF
cdr3_nt: TGTGCCTGGAACCGACTTCTGGGGGACTATGGCTACACCTTC
v_call: TRBV30
d_call: .
j_call: TRBJ1-2
clone_size: once

cdr3_aa: CASSPLNRVNTEAFF
cdr3_nt: TGTGCCAGCTCACCACTTAACAGGGTGAACACTGAAGCTTTCTTT
v_call: TRBV18
d_call: .
j_call: TRBJ1-1
clone_size: few

cdr3_aa: CACEGPGGNQPQHF
cdr3_nt: TGTGCCTGCGAGGGGCCGGGGGGCAATCAGCCCCAGCATTTT
v_call: TRBV28
d_call: .
j_call: TRBJ1-5
clone_size: .

cdr3_aa: CASSSAQNPAPYSETQYF
cdr3_nt: TGCGCCAGCAGCTCAGCACAAAATCCCGCTCCCTATAGCGAGACCCAGTACTTC
v_call: TRBV5-5
d_call: .
j_call: TRBJ2-5
clone_size: .

cdr3_aa: CASSQGGLITGELFF
cdr3_nt: TGTGCCAGCAGCCAAGGCGGACTTATCACCGGGGAGCTGTTTTTT
v_call: TRBV4-2
d_call: .
j_call: TRBJ2-2
clone_size: few

cdr3_aa: CASSQEGQGGNTIYF
cdr3_nt: TGTGCCAGCAGCCAAGAGGGACAGGGAGGAAACACCATATATTTT
v_call: TRBV4-2
d_call: TRBD1
j_call: TRBJ1-3
clone_size: .

cdr3_aa: CASSIKGGEETQYF
cdr3_nt: TGCGCCAGCAGCATCAAAGGGGGCGAGGAGACCCAGTACTTC
v_call: TRBV5-1
d_call: TRBD1
j_call: TRBJ2-5
clone_size: .

cdr3_aa: CATSRDMDGYTF
cdr3_nt: TGTGCCACCAGCAGGGATATGGACGGCTACACCTTC
v_call: TRBV15
d_call: .
j_call: TRBJ1-2
clone_size: .

cdr3_aa: CSGVGFLHEQYF
cdr3_nt: TGCAGCGGTGTGGGGTTTCTTCACGAGCAGTACTTC
v_call: TRBV29-1
d_call: .
j_call: TRBJ2-7
clone_size: .

cdr3_aa: CASSIAGGPYNEQFF
cdr3_nt: TGTGCCAGTAGTATAGCGGGGGGGCCCTACAATGAGCAGTTCTTC
v_call: TRBV19
d_call: TRBD2
j_call: TRBJ2-1
clone_size: .

cdr3_aa: CASSWKSGTGGFINYGYTF
cdr3_nt: TGTGCCAGCAGCTGGAAGAGCGGGACAGGGGGATTTATTAACTATGGCTACACCTTC
v_call: TRBV5-8
d_call: TRBD1
j_call: TRBJ1-2
clone_size: .

cdr3_aa: CASSPGTGVNYGYTF
cdr3_nt: TGTGCCAGCAGCCCTGGGACAGGGGTTAACTATGGCTACACCTTC
v_call: TRBV6-2/TRBV6-3
d_call: TRBD1
j_call: TRBJ1-2
clone_size: .

cdr3_aa: CASSVAGGTDTQYF
cdr3_nt: TGTGCCAGCAGTGTAGCGGGGGGCACAGATACGCAGTATTTT
v_call: TRBV28
d_call: TRBD2
j_call: TRBJ2-3
clone_size: .

cdr3_aa: CASSPPSGSTDTQYF
cdr3_nt: TGTGCCAGCTCACCACCTAGCGGGAGCACAGATACGCAGTATTTT
v_call: TRBV18
d_call: TRBD2
j_call: TRBJ2-3
clone_size: .

cdr3_aa: CASEGGTSGEETQYF
cdr3_nt: TGTGCCAGCGAGGGGGGGACTAGCGGAGAAGAGACCCAGTACTTC
v_call: TRBV6-5
d_call: TRBD2
j_call: TRBJ2-5
clone_size: .

cdr3_aa: CASSRTGDTEAFF
cdr3_nt: TGTGCCAGCAGTAGGACAGGGGACACTGAAGCTTTCTTT
v_call: TRBV6-1
d_call: TRBD1
j_call: TRBJ1-1
clone_size: .

cdr3_aa: CASSRTSGGWNTGELFF
cdr3_nt: TGTGCCAGTAGTCGGACTAGCGGGGGGTGGAACACCGGGGAGCTGTTTTTT
v_call: TRBV19
d_call: TRBD2
j_call: TRBJ2-2
clone_size: .

cdr3_aa: CASSLEKTTGNTIYF
cdr3_nt: TGCGCCAGCAGCTTGGAAAAGACAACTGGAAACACCATATATTTT
v_call: TRBV5-1
d_call: .
j_call: TRBJ1-3
clone_size: once

cdr3_aa: CASSPVDRDGSPLHF
cdr3_nt: TGTGCCAGCAGTCCCGTCGACAGGGATGGTTCACCCCTCCACTTT
v_call: TRBV28
d_call: TRBD1
j_call: TRBJ1-6
clone_size: few

cdr3_aa: CAISEDGTGIFVYNEQFF
cdr3_nt: TGTGCCATCAGTGAGGACGGGACAGGAATTTTTGTCTACAATGAGCAGTTCTTC
v_call: TRBV10-3
d_call: TRBD1
j_call: TRBJ2-1
clone_size: .

cdr3_aa: CASSQTGTNTEAFF
cdr3_nt: TGTGCCAGCTCACAAACCGGGACGAACACTGAAGCTTTCTTT
v_call: TRBV18
d_call: .
j_call: TRBJ1-1
clone_size: .

cdr3_aa: CASRLAGTDTQYF
cdr3_nt: TGTGCCAGCAGACTCGCGGGTACAGATACGCAGTATTTT
v_call: TRBV12-3/TRBV12-4
d_call: .
j_call: TRBJ2-3
clone_size: .

cdr3_aa: CASSLGGLAVNEQFF
cdr3_nt: TGCGCCAGCAGCTTGGGGGGACTAGCGGTCAATGAGCAGTTCTTC
v_call: TRBV5-1
d_call: TRBD2
j_call: TRBJ2-1
clone_size: once

cdr3_aa: CASSLDRTDTQYF
cdr3_nt: TGCGCCAGCAGCCTAGACCGCACAGATACGCAGTATTTT
v_call: TRBV5-1
d_call: .
j_call: TRBJ2-3
clone_size: .

cdr3_aa: CASSGMAGYGYTF
cdr3_nt: TGTGCCAGCAGTGGGATGGCAGGGTATGGCTACACCTTC
v_call: TRBV2
d_call: .
j_call: TRBJ1-2
clone_size: .

cdr3_aa: CASSLGDREAGANVLTF
cdr3_nt: TGTGCCAGCAGTTTAGGGGACAGGGAAGCTGGGGCCAACGTCCTGACTTTC
v_call: TRBV27
d_call: TRBD1
j_call: TRBJ2-6
clone_size: few

cdr3_aa: CASSVGPLYEQYF
cdr3_nt: TGTGCCAGCAGCGTAGGCCCTCTCTACGAGCAGTACTTC
v_call: TRBV9
d_call: .
j_call: TRBJ2-7
clone_size: .

cdr3_aa: CASSRGGKRAYEQYF
cdr3_nt: TGTGCCAGTAGCCGCGGGGGGAAGAGAGCCTACGAGCAGTACTTC
v_call: TRBV19
d_call: TRBD2
j_call: TRBJ2-7
clone_size: .

cdr3_aa: CASSLVGRQPQHF
cdr3_nt: TGTGCCAGCAGTTTAGTGGGCAGGCAGCCCCAGCATTTT
v_call: TRBV12-3/TRBV12-4
d_call: .
j_call: TRBJ1-5
clone_size: .

cdr3_aa: CASSFLGGTQYF
cdr3_nt: TGCGCCAGCAGCTTTTTGGGGGGGACCCAGTACTTC
v_call: TRBV5-1
d_call: .
j_call: TRBJ2-5
clone_size: .

cdr3_aa: CASSSPPGAHEQYF
cdr3_nt: TGTGCCAGCAGCTCCCCCCCAGGGGCCCACGAGCAGTACTTC
v_call: TRBV7-9
d_call: .
j_call: TRBJ2-7
clone_size: .

cdr3_aa: CASSYSGTGAQETQYF
cdr3_nt: TGTGCCAGCAGTTACTCGGGGACAGGCGCGCAAGAGACCCAGTACTTC
v_call: TRBV6-6
d_call: TRBD1
j_call: TRBJ2-5
clone_size: .

cdr3_aa: CAWIPTGVAEAFF
cdr3_nt: TGTGCCTGGATTCCTACAGGGGTCGCTGAAGCTTTCTTT
v_call: TRBV30
d_call: TRBD1
j_call: TRBJ1-1
clone_size: .

cdr3_aa: CASSQGGFYEQYF
cdr3_nt: TGTGCCAGCAGCCAAGGAGGCTTCTACGAGCAGTACTTC
v_call: TRBV4-2
d_call: .
j_call: TRBJ2-7
clone_size: .

cdr3_aa: CASSSPWGGNTEAFF
cdr3_nt: TGTGCCAGCAGCTCCCCATGGGGAGGGAACACTGAAGCTTTCTTT
v_call: TRBV7-2
d_call: .
j_call: TRBJ1-1
clone_size: .

cdr3_aa: CASSQVSATYNEQFF
cdr3_nt: TGCGCCAGCAGCCAAGTCAGCGCGACCTACAATGAGCAGTTCTTC
v_call: TRBV4-1
d_call: .
j_call: TRBJ2-1
clone_size: .

cdr3_aa: CASSPGPDRTSLEAFF
cdr3_nt: TGTGCCAGCAGCCCTGGTCCGGACAGGACCTCCCTTGAAGCTTTCTTT
v_call: TRBV7-9
d_call: TRBD1
j_call: TRBJ1-1
clone_size: once

cdr3_aa: CASSPTANEQFF
cdr3_nt: TGTGCCAGCAGCCCGACAGCAAATGAGCAGTTCTTC
v_call: TRBV3-1/TRBV3-2
d_call: .
j_call: TRBJ2-1
clone_size: .

cdr3_aa: CASRAGRDYGYTF
cdr3_nt: TGTGCCAGCAGGGCAGGGAGGGACTATGGCTACACCTTC
v_call: TRBV6-5
d_call: .
j_call: TRBJ1-2
clone_size: .

cdr3_aa: CASSRGTGVVPQHF
cdr3_nt: TGTGCCAGCAGCCGCGGGACAGGGGTTGTGCCCCAGCATTTT
v_call: TRBV7-9
d_call: TRBD1
j_call: TRBJ1-5
clone_size: .

cdr3_aa: CSDAGAFF
cdr3_nt: TGCAGCGACGCTGGAGCTTTCTTT
v_call: TRBV29-1
d_call: .
j_call: TRBJ1-1
clone_size: .

cdr3_aa: CASSSPGTALVATNEKLFF
cdr3_nt: TGTGCCAGTAGTTCCCCCGGGACCGCGTTAGTTGCAACTAATGAAAAACTGTTTTTT
v_call: TRBV19
d_call: .
j_call: TRBJ1-4
clone_size: .

cdr3_aa: CASSSLGGTNEKLFF
cdr3_nt: TGTGCCAGCAGTTCCCTTGGGGGAACTAATGAAAAACTGTTTTTT
v_call: TRBV6-5
d_call: .
j_call: TRBJ1-4
clone_size: .

cdr3_aa: CASSLRDSRQPQHF
cdr3_nt: TGTGCCAGCAGCTTACGGGACAGCCGGCAGCCCCAGCATTTT
v_call: TRBV13
d_call: TRBD1
j_call: TRBJ1-5
clone_size: .

cdr3_aa: CASSYLTGNNGYTF
cdr3_nt: TGTGCCAGCAGCTACCTCACAGGGAACAATGGCTACACCTTC
v_call: TRBV3-1/TRBV3-2
d_call: .
j_call: TRBJ1-2
clone_size: .

cdr3_aa: CASSLRTGDRNIQYF
cdr3_nt: TGTGCCAGCAGCCTCAGAACAGGGGATAGGAACATTCAGTACTTC
v_call: TRBV21-1
d_call: .
j_call: TRBJ2-4
clone_size: .